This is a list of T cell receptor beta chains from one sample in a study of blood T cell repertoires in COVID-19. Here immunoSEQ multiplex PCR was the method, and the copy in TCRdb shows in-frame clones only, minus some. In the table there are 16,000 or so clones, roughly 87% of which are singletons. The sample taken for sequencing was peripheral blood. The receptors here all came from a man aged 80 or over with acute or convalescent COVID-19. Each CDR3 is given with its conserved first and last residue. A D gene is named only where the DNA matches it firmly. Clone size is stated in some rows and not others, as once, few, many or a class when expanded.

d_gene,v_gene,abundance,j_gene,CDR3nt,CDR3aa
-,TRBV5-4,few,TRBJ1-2,TGTGCCAGCAGCTTCCCGGCGGATAAACATGGCTACACCTTC,CASSFPADKHGYTF
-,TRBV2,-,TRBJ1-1,TGTGCCAGCACTAGCCCCCCGCCGGTGAACACTGAAGCTTTCTTT,CASTSPPPVNTEAFF
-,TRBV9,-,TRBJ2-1,TGTGCCAGCAGCCCCCGGCGGGCCTGGGACAATGAGCAGTTCTTC,CASSPRRAWDNEQFF
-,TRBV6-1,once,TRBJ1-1,TGTGCCAGCAGTGACCCGACAACCAACACTGAAGCTTTCTTT,CASSDPTTNTEAFF
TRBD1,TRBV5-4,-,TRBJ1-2,TGTGCCAGCAGCTTCTACAGGGGGCGCGACTATGGCTACACCTTC,CASSFYRGRDYGYTF
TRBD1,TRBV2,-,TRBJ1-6,TGTGCCAGCGTAAGGGACAGAGGGAATTCACCCCTCCACTTT,CASVRDRGNSPLHF
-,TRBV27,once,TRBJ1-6,TGTGCCAGCAGTTTATACAGGGAAAATTCACCCCTCCACTTT,CASSLYRENSPLHF
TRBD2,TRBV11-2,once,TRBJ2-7,TGTGCCAGCAGCTTAGGAGTAGCGGGAGGTTCCTACGAGCAGTACTTC,CASSLGVAGGSYEQYF
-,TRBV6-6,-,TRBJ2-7,TGTGCCAGCACCACAGGGACGGGCGAGCAGTACTTC,CASTTGTGEQYF
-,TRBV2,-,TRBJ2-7,TGTGCCAGCAGTGACAGGGATTCCTACGAGCAGTACTTC,CASSDRDSYEQYF
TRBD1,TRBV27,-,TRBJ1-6,TGTGCCAGCACCCCCTCCGGGACAGGGTATAATTCACCCCTCCACTTT,CASTPSGTGYNSPLHF
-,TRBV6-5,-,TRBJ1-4,TGTGCCAGCAGGGGAGGACGGCATAATGAAAAACTGTTTTTT,CASRGGRHNEKLFF
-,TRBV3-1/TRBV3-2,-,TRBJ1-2,TGTGCCAGCAGCCACCCCTCGGGGGGATCCAACTATGGCTACACCTTC,CASSHPSGGSNYGYTF
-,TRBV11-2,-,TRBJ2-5,TGTGCCAGCAGCCCTACAGAGACCCAGTACTTC,CASSPTETQYF
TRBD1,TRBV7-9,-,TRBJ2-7,TGTGCCAGCAGCCCCGGGACAGGGAACCACGAGCAGTACTTC,CASSPGTGNHEQYF
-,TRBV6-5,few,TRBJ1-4,TGTGCCAGCAGTTACTCCGACCAGGGTATCGGTGAAAAACTGTTTTTT,CASSYSDQGIGEKLFF
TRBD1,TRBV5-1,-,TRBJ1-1,TGCGCCAGCAGCTTCGGACAGGGCGAGCAAGCTTTCTTT,CASSFGQGEQAFF
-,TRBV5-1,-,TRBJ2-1,TGCGCCAGCAGCCCTGCCCGGTGGGGCCCCCCTGGCGATGAGCAGTTCTTC,CASSPARWGPPGDEQFF
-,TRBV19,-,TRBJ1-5,TGTGCCAGTAGTCTTCAGACAGGTAGCAATCAGCCCCAGCATTTT,CASSLQTGSNQPQHF
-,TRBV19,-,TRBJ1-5,TGTGCCAGTAGTATACCTGGGAGGGGACCTCAGCCCCAGCATTTT,CASSIPGRGPQPQHF
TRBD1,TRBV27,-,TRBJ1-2,TGTGCCAGCAGTTTGGGGACAGGGAGTCGAGGCTACACCTTC,CASSLGTGSRGYTF
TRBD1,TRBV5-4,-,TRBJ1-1,TGTGCCAGCAGCAGCCAATCCGGGACAGGGGGTTCGGGGACTGAAGCTTTCTTT,CASSSQSGTGGSGTEAFF
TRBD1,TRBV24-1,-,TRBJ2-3,TGTGCCACCAGTGATTTGCGACAGGGGAACACAGATACGCAGTATTTT,CATSDLRQGNTDTQYF
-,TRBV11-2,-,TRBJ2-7,TGTGCCAGCAGCTTCTCCGGATTTCAAGGGGCCTCCGAGCAGTACTTC,CASSFSGFQGASEQYF
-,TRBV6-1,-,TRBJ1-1,TGTGCCAGCAGTACCGAGTCCTATCTGAACACTGAAGCTTTCTTT,CASSTESYLNTEAFF
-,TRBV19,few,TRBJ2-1,TGTGCCAGTAGTACCAACAATGAGCAGTTCTTC,CASSTNNEQFF
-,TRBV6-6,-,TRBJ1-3,TGTGCCAGCAGCCCAGGGTTACCTGGAAACACCATATATTTT,CASSPGLPGNTIYF
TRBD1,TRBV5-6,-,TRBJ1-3,TGTGCCAGCAGCTTGTACGACAGGGATTCTGGAAACACCATATATTTT,CASSLYDRDSGNTIYF
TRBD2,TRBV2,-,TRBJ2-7,TGTGCCAGCAGTGAAGGGTTAGCGGGAGCCTACGAGCAGTACTTC,CASSEGLAGAYEQYF
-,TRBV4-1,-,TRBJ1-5,TGCGCCAGCAGCCAAGGGGGGGGAGGCAATCAGCCCCAGCATTTT,CASSQGGGGNQPQHF
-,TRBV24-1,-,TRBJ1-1,TGTGCCACCTCCTCCTACCCGAACACTGAAGCTTTCTTT,CATSSYPNTEAFF
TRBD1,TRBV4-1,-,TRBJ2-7,TGCGCCAGCAGCCAAGATACCACAGGGGGCGAGCAGTACTTC,CASSQDTTGGEQYF
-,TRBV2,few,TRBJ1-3,TGTGCCAGCAGTGCCGACAGGCGGAACACCATATATTTT,CASSADRRNTIYF
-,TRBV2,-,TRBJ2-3,TGTGCCAGCAGTGAACAGGTGGGGGCGACAGATACGCAGTATTTT,CASSEQVGATDTQYF
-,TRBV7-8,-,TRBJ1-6,TGTGCCAGCAGCTACGATTCCCGGGACTTCAGCTCCTATAATTCACCCCTCCACTTT,CASSYDSRDFSSYNSPLHF
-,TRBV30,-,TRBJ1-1,TGTGCCTGGTCCGGGGACTCCTCTGGGGTCACTGAAGCTTTCTTT,CAWSGDSSGVTEAFF
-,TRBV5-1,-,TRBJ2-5,TGCGCCAGCAGCTGGGGGGGACAAGGGGTGGAGACCCAGTACTTC,CASSWGGQGVETQYF
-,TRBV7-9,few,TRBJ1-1,TGTGCCAGCAGCGGGAGTGGGCCTGAAGCTTTCTTT,CASSGSGPEAFF
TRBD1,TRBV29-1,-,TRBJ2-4,TGCAGCGTTCTGGGACAGGAGATTCAGTACTTC,CSVLGQEIQYF
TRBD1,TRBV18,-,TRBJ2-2,TGTGCCAGCTCACCACCGGGACAGGGGAACACCGGGGAGCTGTTTTTT,CASSPPGQGNTGELFF
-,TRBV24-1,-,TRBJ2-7,TGTGCCACCAGTGATCCGAGCTCCTACGAGCAGTACTTC,CATSDPSSYEQYF
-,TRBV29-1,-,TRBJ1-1,TGCAGCGTTGAAAAGAGTCCCTCCCCGGAAGCTTTCTTT,CSVEKSPSPEAFF
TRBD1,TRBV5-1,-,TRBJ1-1,TGCGCCAGCAGCCCCGGGACAGCGATCACTGAAGCTTTCTTT,CASSPGTAITEAFF
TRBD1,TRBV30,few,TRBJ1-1,TGTGCCTGGAGTCGGGCAGGGGGGAACACTGAAGCTTTCTTT,CAWSRAGGNTEAFF
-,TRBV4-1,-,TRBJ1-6,TGCGCCAGCAGCCAAGATGCGGCGCAGCCGGTTGCGTCCCTCCACTTT,CASSQDAAQPVASLHF
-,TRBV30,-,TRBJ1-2,TGTGCCTGGAGTGTAATGGTCAAAACGGGTGGCTACACCTTC,CAWSVMVKTGGYTF
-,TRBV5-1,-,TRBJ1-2,TGCGCCAGCAGCTTGGACGAGAGATATGGCTACACCTTC,CASSLDERYGYTF
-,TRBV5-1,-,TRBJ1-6,TGCGCCAGCAGCTTGAACAGGGAAGATTCACCCCTCCACTTT,CASSLNREDSPLHF